This T cell receptor beta chain originates from a study of neurological immune-mediated disorders. Study results and limitations: No CDR3 amino acid sequences were shared by expanded clones across subjects, suggesting private repertoires in all groups. Repertoires from 18 of 34 multiple sclerosis patients grouped phylogenetically into a related-CDR3 cluster, suggesting a possible signature. In HTLV-1-associated myelopathy, TCR clonal expansion was greatest, whereas multiple sclerosis had the least, falling below healthy controls.

This clonotype was seen ten or more times. Its matching antigen is unknown. The making of cDNA relied on 5'RACE with 10-nucleotide random UMIs. TCRdb reprocessed the 5' RACE reads with MiXCR, giving one entry per CDR3 protein. The sample holds some 66,000 distinct CDR3 sequences; about 3.4% are singletons and the top ten take about 3.5%. The J segment lost 0 bases and the V segment lost 5 bases, leaving 10 bases of the junction unmatched. The CDR3 runs 18 residues. The sequencing input was PBMCs. The origin of this receptor is a man aged 40-50 years with multiple sclerosis. V and J are TRBV12-3 or TRBV12-4 and TRBJ2-6, with 7 bases that match TRBD1. The CDR3 loop reads CASSRDSHPLSGANVLTF. CDR3 DNA sequence: TGTGCCAGCAGTCGGGACAGCCATCCCCTCTCTGGGGCCAACGTCCTGACTTTC.